These 4 T cell receptor beta chains share one sample of origin, sequenced in a study of T cell responses to AZD1222 COVID-19 vaccine. Assay: immunoSEQ multiplex PCR; the TCRdb copy retains only in-frame clones and omits some. This table has 95,000 to 150,000 clones, more than 70% appearing once. The sample consisted of peripheral blood, taken on day 0 of AZD1222 vaccination. The origin of the receptors is an adult in good health.

This rearrangement joins TRBV28 to TRBJ1-2, with TRBD1 identical over 7 bases. Germline CDR1 reads MDHEN; CDR2 reads SYDVKM. Germline trimming cut 2 bases from V and 2 bases from J; bases unmatched to any gene: 26. The CDR3 loop spans 22 amino acids. CDR3 protein: CASSLGTGQFSPPPATNYGYTF. The CDR3 DNA is TGTGCCAGCAGTTTAGGTACGGGACAGTTCAGTCCCCCTCCCGCTACAAACTATGGCTACACCTTC.

A few counts support this clone. The chain recombines TRBV18 with TRBJ1-5; D possibly corresponds to TRBD1 (5 bases). This CDR3 contains 14 residues. Per the germline V gene, CDR1 is KGHSH and CDR2 is LQKENI. The V end lost 2 bases, the J end lost 7 bases, and 12 bases lay between the germline ends. The CDR3 is CASSPSAGSQPQHF. The CDR3 DNA reads TGTGCCAGCTCACCATCGGCAGGGTCACAGCCCCAGCATTTT.

The V gene is TRBV15, the J gene TRBJ2-7; D perhaps matches TRBD2 (7 bases). V lost 1 base and J lost 4, with 11 bases in between. This CDR3 is built from 14 residues. The germline gives CDR1 LNHNV, CDR2 YYDKDF (reference sequence). Here the CDR3 DNA reads TGTGCCACCAGCAGAGTTCGGGGGGCATACGAGCAGTACTTC. Translating gives CATSRVRGAYEQYF.

This clone was recorded once. V is TRBV28 and J is TRBJ2-7, with D unclear. The CDR3 has 17 residues. Germline V CDR1 and CDR2: MDHEN, SYDVKM. Trimming removed 6 bases from V and 2 bases from J, with 23 bases in between. The chain's CDR3 is CASRPFPHQGRPYEQYF. CDR3 DNA sequence: TGTGCCAGCAGGCCCTTCCCTCACCAAGGACGGCCCTACGAGCAGTACTTC.